One sample yielded the 30 T cell receptor beta chains listed below, sequenced in a study of Ad26.COV2.S vaccination and SARS-CoV-2 variants. Sequencing used immunoSEQ multiplex PCR; TCRdb keeps in-frame clones, though not all of them. The data contain about 480,000 clones, around nine tenths of them singletons. Regarding treatment: approximately 18 received Ad26.COV2.S at low or high dose, single or two shots; 5 received placebo; per-sample allocation not given. Following the first vaccine or placebo injection, samples were taken on day 63. Here the sequenced sample was peripheral blood, taken in a trial of Ad26.COV2.S vaccine versus placebo. The receptors stem from a person aged 18-60 years who received the Ad26.COV2.S COVID-19 vaccine or a placebo.

The CDR3 loop reads CASSVAAAGSSAEQYF. The CDR3 DNA reads as TGTGCCAGCAGCGTAGCTGCGGCAGGGTCATCCGCCGAGCAGTACTTC. The chain carries TRBV9 and TRBJ2-7, with D maybe TRBD1 (5 bases). The CDR3 is 16 amino acids. V dropped 0 bases and J dropped 6 bases, with 19 bases sitting between them. From germline, CDR1 is SGDLS and CDR2 YYNGEE.

Only a few counts were recorded for this clone. Different DNA sequences within this sample yield the same CDR3. The V and J genes are TRBV4-3 and TRBJ1-1, with TRBD1 matching over 7 bases. CDR1 and CDR2 (germline): LGHNA, YSLEER. CDR3 length: 14 amino acids. With 3 bases clipped from V and 5 bases from J, the junction kept 6 bases outside the gene matches. The CDR3 DNA follows: TGCGCCAGCAGCCAGGAGACAGGGAGAACTGAAGCTTTCTTT. It yields the protein CASSQETGRTEAFF.

The CDR3 bases are TGCGCCAGCAGCCAGCTCTTGGACACGGGGGTCGCTTTCTTT. Protein: CASSQLLDTGVAFF. The V and J genes are TRBV5-1 and TRBJ1-1; tentative D call: TRBD1 (5 bases). V lost 4 bases and J 11 bases, leaving 21 bases between the germline ends. Germline V gives CDR1 SGHRS, CDR2 YFSETQ. The CDR3 is 14 residues long.

The rearrangement uses TRBV28 and TRBJ2-1; D not certain. This CDR3 has 10 residues. CDR1 is MDHEN, CDR2 SYDVKM, per germline. V gave up 6 bases and J gave up 7 bases, with 4 bases separating them. The CDR3 DNA reads TGTGCCAGCAGCAGGAATGAGCAGTTCTTC. It specifies CASSRNEQFF. Together with reference TRBV28 and TRBJ2-1, the CDR3 gives the full variable domain: DVKVTQSSRYLVKRTGEKVFLECVQDMDHENMFWYRQDPGLGLRLIYFSYDVKMKEKGDIPEGYSVSREKKERFSLILESASTNQTSMYLCASSRNEQFFGPGTRLTVL.

This clone was seen once. The chain uses TRBV6-5 and TRBJ2-2; a weak D match, TRBD1 (5 bases). Per germline, CDR1 MNHEY and CDR2 SVGAGI. V lost 10 bases and J lost 1, with 13 bases in between. The CDR3 spans 14 residues. The CDR3 bases are TGTGCCACCCAGGGTCGCGGGAACACCGGGGAGCTGTTTTTT. This codes for CATQGRGNTGELFF.

The chain combines TRBV19 with TRBJ1-5, with D uncertain. Trimming stripped 3 bases from V and 6 bases from J, with 12 bases between. The CDR3 has 14 residues. Germline CDR1 is LNHDA and CDR2 is SQIVND (reference sequence). DNA for the CDR3: TGTGCCAGTAGTATTGGGAGGGTTCCTCAGCCCCAGCATTTT. This encodes CASSIGRVPQPQHF.

The chain links TRBV27 to TRBJ2-7; D uncertain. V gave up 6 bases and J gave up 0 bases, with 15 bases separating them. From germline, CDR1 is MNHEY and CDR2 SMNVEV (reference sequence). The CDR3 is 15 amino acids. The CDR3 DNA reads as TGTGCCAGCAGAGGGCCCCCAGTGGGCTCCTACGAGCAGTACTTC. Residues: CASRGPPVGSYEQYF.

The rearrangement joins TRBV4-3 to TRBJ1-2; 7 bases are a match to TRBD1. The CDR3 spans 13 residues. The germline V gene has CDR1 LGHNA and CDR2 YSLEER. V shed 4 bases and J 2 bases; nucleotides not matched to a gene: 1. This chain's CDR3 is CASSPGQNYGYTF. The CDR3 DNA is TGCGCCAGCAGCCCGGGACAGAACTATGGCTACACCTTC.

The CDR3 region has the DNA TGTGCCAGCAGCTTCACCATTGTTGGAGGAGAGTATTTT. It is translated as CASSFTIVGGEYF. The genes are TRBV7-9 and TRBJ2-3; tentatively, D is TRBD2 (5 bases). The CDR3 spans 13 residues. CDR1 and CDR2 (germline): SEHNR, FQNEAQ (reference sequence). Trimming cost V 3 bases and J 13 bases, with 17 bases left between them.

DNA of the CDR3: TGTGCCAGCAGCTTAGATGGAGGCAGGGGTCCAACCGGGGAGCTGTTTTTT. Translating gives CASSLDGGRGPTGELFF. The genes are TRBV11-3 and TRBJ2-2; D might be TRBD1 (6 bases). Trimming stripped 0 bases from V and 5 bases from J, with 16 bases between. Germline V CDR1 and CDR2: SGHNT, YENEEA. The CDR3 sequence is 17 residues long.

This clone was counted only a few times. The chain is built from TRBV11-2 and TRBJ1-6; D remains ambiguous. V dropped 2 bases and J dropped 6 bases, with 8 bases sitting between them. In germline, CDR1 is SGHAT, CDR2 FQNNGV. The CDR3 has 14 amino acids. The CDR3 spells CASSLRGSNSPLHF. DNA for the CDR3: TGTGCCAGCAGCTTACGGGGATCTAATTCACCCCTCCACTTT.

The chain recombines TRBV9 with TRBJ1-1; D call uncertain. The germline V and J ends were trimmed by 0 bases and 0 bases, with 12 bases remaining between them. In germline, CDR1 is SGDLS, CDR2 YYNGEE. The CDR3 is 16 residues long. This CDR3 reads CASSVGAWEMNTEAFF. The DNA of the CDR3 is TGTGCCAGCAGCGTAGGCGCGTGGGAGATGAACACTGAAGCTTTCTTT.

V and J are TRBV7-8 and TRBJ1-3; D unresolved. The CDR3 runs to 16 residues. V was shortened by 5 bases and J by 0 bases, with 14 bases between the two germline ends. Germline CDR1 and CDR2: SGHVS and FQNEAQ. In DNA form, the CDR3 reads TGTGCCAGCAGCCTCAGGCACGTCAGCTCTGGAAACACCATATATTTT. It yields the protein CASSLRHVSSGNTIYF.

V is TRBV7-2 and J is TRBJ2-2; 8 nucleotides agree with TRBD2. The CDR3 loop spans 16 amino acids. Germline V lookup: CDR1 SGHTA, CDR2 FQGNSA. V trimming: 5 bases; J trimming: 0 bases; junction bases outside the gene matches: 5. DNA for the CDR3: TGTGCCAGCAGCCCCCGGGGGGGAGCGAACACCGGGGAGCTGTTTTTT. It translates to CASSPRGGANTGELFF.

The chain is built from TRBV7-8 and TRBJ2-2, with D possibly being TRBD1 (6 bases). The CDR3 length is 14 residues. Germline values: CDR1 SGHVS, CDR2 FQNEAQ. Trimming cost V 5 bases and J 4 bases, with 11 bases left between them. The CDR3 sequence is CASSRGQTTGELFF. CDR3 bases: TGTGCCAGCAGCCGAGGACAGACCACCGGGGAGCTGTTTTTT. The whole variable domain, filled in from reference TRBV7-8 and TRBJ2-2, reads GAGVSQSPRYKVAKRGQDVALRCDPISGHVSLFWYQQALGQGPEFLTYFQNEAQLDKSGLPSDRFFAERPEGSVSTLKIQRTQQEDSAVYLCASSRGQTTGELFFGEGSRLTVL.

The gene calls are TRBV19 and TRBJ2-7, with 7 bases that match TRBD1. Germline V lookup: CDR1 LNHDA, CDR2 SQIVND (reference sequence). V trimming: 8 bases; J trimming: 3 bases; junction bases outside the gene matches: 7. CDR3 size: 13 residues. The CDR3 reads CASSGTAGYEQYF. The CDR3 nucleotides are TGTGCCAGTTCTGGGACAGCTGGCTACGAGCAGTACTTC.

V and J are TRBV6-5 and TRBJ1-1; 7 bases are shared with TRBD1. This CDR3 spans 13 amino acids. Looked up from germline, CDR1 is MNHEY and CDR2 is SVGAGI. V lost 6 bases to trimming and J lost 11 bases; unmatched junction nucleotides: 12. The DNA of the CDR3 is TGTGCCAGCAGCCAGCAACAGGGGCTGGGGGCTTTCTTT. This translates into CASSQQQGLGAFF.

This chain uses TRBV7-2 with TRBJ1-5, with TRBD1 identical over 7 bases. Germline V gene sequence: CDR1 SGHTA, CDR2 FQGNSA. V was clipped by 5 bases and J by 8 bases; unmatched bases: 12. The CDR3 loop spans 15 amino acids. The CDR3 sequence is CASSPLQQGRKPQHF. The CDR3 DNA is TGTGCCAGCAGCCCATTACAACAGGGGCGGAAGCCCCAGCATTTT.

J is TRBJ1-2 and V is TRBV5-6, with 9 bases identical to TRBD1. After removal of 3 bases from V and 7 bases from J, the junction contained 16 bases not matched to a gene. This CDR3 is built from 17 residues. The germline V gene has CDR1 SGHDT and CDR2 YYEEEE. CDR3 bases: TGTGCCAGCAGCTGGAAAACAGGGGGCGCGTCGTCGGGTGGCTACACCTTC. Amino acids: CASSWKTGGASSGGYTF.

The chain joins TRBV5-6 to TRBJ1-2; 7 bases match TRBD1. The germline CDR1 and CDR2 sequences are SGHDT and YYEEEE. The length of the CDR3 is 16 residues. The V and J ends lost 3 bases and 4 bases, in that order; junction bases with no gene match: 12. The chain's CDR3 is CASSSPTGRAAYGYTF. In DNA, the CDR3 is TGTGCCAGCAGCTCACCGACAGGGAGGGCGGCCTATGGCTACACCTTC.

This chain connects TRBV6-5 to TRBJ1-6; 9 bases are a match to TRBD1. In germline, CDR1 is MNHEY, CDR2 SVGAGI. Trimming took 7 bases from V and 7 from J; bases not matched to a gene: 8. This CDR3 region has 15 residues. In nucleotides, the CDR3 is TGTGCCAGCACCAGGACAGGGGATAAAAATTCACCCCTCCACTTT. This encodes CASTRTGDKNSPLHF.

The sample holds one count of this clone. The rearrangement uses TRBV7-9 and TRBJ2-6; D is possibly TRBD1 or TRBD2 (5 bases each). The CDR3 is 17 residues long. The ends were cut back, 3 bases at V and 4 bases at J, with 16 bases in the middle. CDR1 is SEHNR and CDR2 is FQNEAQ in the germline V gene (reference sequence). The CDR3 reads CASSLGTETAGANVLTF. CDR3 bases: TGTGCCAGCAGCTTGGGGACCGAAACGGCCGGGGCCAACGTCCTGACTTTC.

J is TRBJ1-5 and V is TRBV27; possible D gene TRBD1, 5 bases. With 5 bases removed from V and 3 bases from J, the gap between germline ends came to 17 bases. Germline V gives CDR1 MNHEY, CDR2 SMNVEV (reference sequence). This CDR3 comprises 16 residues. The CDR3 sequence: CASSATTWGFNQPQHF. The CDR3 coding sequence is TGTGCCAGCAGTGCCACTACGTGGGGGTTCAATCAGCCCCAGCATTTT.

The chain has TRBV6-5 and TRBJ2-7; 9 bases are a match to TRBD1. The V and J ends lost 4 bases and 6 bases, in that order; junction bases with no gene match: 4. The CDR3 is made up of 13 amino acids. CDR1 and CDR2 from the germline V gene are MNHEY and SVGAGI. Written as DNA, the CDR3 is TGTGCCAGCAGTTCTTACAGGGGGCGCGAGCAGTACTTC. This translates into CASSSYRGREQYF.

This clone appeared once. The junction departs from germline at one end; a sequencing error may be responsible. V and J are TRBV11-2 and TRBJ2-7; 8 nucleotides agree with TRBD2. CDR1 SGHAT and CDR2 FQNNGV come from the germline V gene. The length of the CDR3 is 15 residues. CDR3 sequence reads: CASRLGRTSKNEQYF. CDR3 coding DNA: TGTGCCAGCAGATTAGGAAGGACTAGCAAAAACGAGCAGTACTTC.

The rearrangement uses TRBV19 and TRBJ1-3, with no clear D. The V gene's germline CDR1 is LNHDA and CDR2 SQIVND (reference sequence). This CDR3 spans 13 amino acids. V was shortened by 7 bases and J by 0 bases, with 7 bases between the two germline ends. CDR3 nucleotides: TGTGCCAGTATGCGGGACTCTGGAAACACCATATATTTT. It codes for CASMRDSGNTIYF.

The chain carries TRBV24-1 and TRBJ2-7; 8 nucleotides line up with TRBD2. Trimming at V came to 4 bases and at J to 2 bases, leaving 6 bases not matched to a gene. This CDR3 region has 15 residues. Germline CDR1 and CDR2: KGHDR and SFDVKD. CDR3 sequence reads: CATSELAAVTYEQYF. In DNA form, the CDR3 reads TGTGCCACCAGTGAACTAGCGGCAGTAACCTACGAGCAGTACTTC.

CDR3 in DNA: TGTGCCACCAGTTCAAGGGGACAGGCTAATGAAAAACTGTTTTTT. Protein sequence: CATSSRGQANEKLFF. The genes are TRBV24-1 and TRBJ1-4; 8 nucleotides agree with TRBD1. Trimming took 6 bases from V and 3 from J; bases not matched to a gene: 5. Germline CDR1 KGHDR, CDR2 SFDVKD. The CDR3 has 15 residues.

This rearrangement joins TRBV27 to TRBJ2-3, with D maybe TRBD2 (6 bases). The CDR3 is 16 residues long. Germline CDR1 MNHEY, CDR2 SMNVEV (reference sequence). Trimming stripped 0 bases from V and 3 bases from J, with 13 bases between. CDR3 sequence reads: CASSLSFGGRTDTQYF. CDR3 bases: TGTGCCAGCAGTTTATCGTTCGGGGGAAGGACAGATACGCAGTATTTT.

The chain has TRBV3-1 (or the pseudogene TRBV3-2) and TRBJ2-2; no firm D call. Germline CDR1 is LGHDT and CDR2 is YNNKEL (reference sequence). V was trimmed by 6 bases and J by 9 bases, leaving 14 bases between them. This CDR3 is built from 13 residues. The CDR3 DNA sequence: TGTGCCAGCAGTGGGCAGAGTTGGCGGGAGCTGTTTTTT. This sequence encodes CASSGQSWRELFF.